This TCR beta chain originates from a study of T cell responses to AZD1222 COVID-19 vaccine. Whole-study findings and limits: Spike was spanned by vaccine-associated CD4 TCRs, with dominance at 160-218 and 743-854.

Germline V gene data show CDR1 as SGHNT and CDR2 as YENEEA. V dropped 0 bases and J dropped 1 base, with 7 bases sitting between them. This CDR3 is built from 14 residues. This clone was recorded a few times. The antigen remains unidentified. Here immunoSEQ multiplex PCR was the method, and the copy in TCRdb shows in-frame clones only, minus some. The data contain about 180,000 clones, 88% of them singletons. Pooled in the analysis were second doses at about 4 or about 12 weeks. The chain employs TRBV11-3 and TRBJ2-7; no clear D gene. The sequence was obtained from an adult who received the AZD1222 COVID-19 vaccine. Material: peripheral blood, obtained 28 days after the second AZD1222 dose. As DNA, the CDR3 is TGTGCCAGCAGCTTAGATGGCGGATCCTACGAGCAGTACTTC. This codes for CASSLDGGSYEQYF.